This T cell receptor (beta chain) was recovered during a study of T cell changes during pregnancy in multiple sclerosis. The CDR3 totals 10 residues. V lost 5 bases to trimming and J lost 3 bases, with 4 bases between them. CDR1 is SQVTM, CDR2 ANQGSEA, per germline. Clones were sequenced by immunoSEQ multiplex PCR, and TCRdb holds only the in-frame ones, with some missing. This sample yields 50,000 to 65,000 clones, of which approximately 91% are seen a single time; approximately 1.7% belongs to the top ten. V usage is TRBV29-1 and J usage is TRBJ1-2, with D hard to call. The starting material was peripheral blood, obtained after pregnancy. The receptor comes from a female donor with multiple sclerosis, enrolled in a pregnancy study. CDR3 coding DNA: TGCAGCGTTTCCGACTATGGCTACACCTTC. Amino acids: CSVSDYGYTF.